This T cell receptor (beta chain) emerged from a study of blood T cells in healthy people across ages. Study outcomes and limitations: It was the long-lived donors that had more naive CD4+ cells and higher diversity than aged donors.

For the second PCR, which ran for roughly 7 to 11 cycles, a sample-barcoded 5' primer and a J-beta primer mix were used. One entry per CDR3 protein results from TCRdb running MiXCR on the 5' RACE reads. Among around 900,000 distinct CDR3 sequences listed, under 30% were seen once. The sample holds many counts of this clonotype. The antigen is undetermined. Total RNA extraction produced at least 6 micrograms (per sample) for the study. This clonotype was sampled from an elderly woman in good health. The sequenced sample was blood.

CDR3 sequence reads: CASSLQGMLAYEQYF. The CDR3 nucleotides are TGTGCCAGCAGCCTACAGGGAATGCTGGCCTACGAGCAGTACTTC. This chain joins TRBV27 and TRBJ2-7, with D perhaps TRBD1 (6 bases). Trimming shortened V by 6 bases and J by 2 bases, and 17 bases separated the two germline ends. This CDR3 spans 15 amino acids. Germline CDR1 is MNHEY and CDR2 is SMNVEV (reference sequence).